This T cell receptor beta chain derives from a study of cytomegalovirus exposure and HLA in healthy donors. Researchers ran the PCR with 60 Vbeta and 13 Jbeta primers. The data were produced by immunoSEQ multiplex PCR, yet TCRdb's version contains in-frame clones alone and is incomplete. This table has around 210,000 clones, about 77% appearing once. The germline V gene has CDR1 SGHTS and CDR2 YDEGEE. The V gene lost 4 bases and the J gene lost 1 base, with 14 bases spanning the gap. The CDR3 is made up of 15 amino acids. Sequencing used PBMCs. V is TRBV5-8 and J is TRBJ1-2; possible D gene TRBD1, 6 bases. This sequence was found in a boy younger than 18 in good health and CMV-seronegative. CDR3 sequence: CASSQDSSYNYGYTF. The CDR3 region has the DNA TGTGCCAGCAGCCAGGACAGTAGCTATAACTATGGCTACACCTTC.